This T cell receptor (beta chain) emerged from a study of cytomegalovirus exposure and HLA in healthy donors. PCR primers comprised 60 Vbeta and 13 Jbeta primers. Clones were read by immunoSEQ multiplex PCR, and TCRdb kept only the in-frame ones, dropping some. This table holds approximately 140,000 clones, roughly 77% found once. General study findings and limits: One later analysis reportedly identified an Asian-associated ancestry cluster that showed fewer N-insertions than the approximately 710-donor mean. The study reported that TCR beta sequences accurately predicted HLA-A and HLA-B alleles in most subjects.

A remark on this clone: Its antigen is as yet unknown.

This sequence was found in a female donor in good health and CMV-seronegative. The specimen sequenced was PBMCs.

The CDR3 loop reads CASSGTSGANEQFF. DNA of the CDR3: TGTGCCAGCAGCGGGACTAGCGGGGCTAATGAGCAGTTCTTC. The V call is TRBV9, the J call TRBJ2-1; 12 nucleotides agree with TRBD2. The CDR3 is 14 amino acids. Germline CDR1 is SGDLS and CDR2 is YYNGEE. With V trimmed by 3 bases and J by 7 bases, 2 bases remained unmatched.